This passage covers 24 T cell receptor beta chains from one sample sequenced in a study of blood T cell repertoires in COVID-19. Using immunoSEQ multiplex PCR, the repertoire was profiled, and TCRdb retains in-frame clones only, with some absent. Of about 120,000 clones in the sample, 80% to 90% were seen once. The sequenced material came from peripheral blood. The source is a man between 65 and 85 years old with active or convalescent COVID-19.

The chain's CDR3 is CSAYQSDTQYF. In DNA form, the CDR3 reads TGCAGTGCCTACCAATCAGATACGCAGTATTTT. This chain connects TRBV20-1 to TRBJ2-3; D is undetermined. The germline V gene encodes CDR1 DFQATT and CDR2 SNEGSKA (reference sequence). Trimming took off 6 bases at V and 4 bases at J, with 8 bases between the two ends. This CDR3 contains 11 residues.

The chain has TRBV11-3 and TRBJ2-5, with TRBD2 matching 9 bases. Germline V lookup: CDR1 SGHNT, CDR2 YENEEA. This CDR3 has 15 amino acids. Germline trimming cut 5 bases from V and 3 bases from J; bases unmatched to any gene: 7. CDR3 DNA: TGTGCCAGCAGCCATAGCGGGAGAGGGGAAGAGACCCAGTACTTC. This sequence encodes CASSHSGRGEETQYF.

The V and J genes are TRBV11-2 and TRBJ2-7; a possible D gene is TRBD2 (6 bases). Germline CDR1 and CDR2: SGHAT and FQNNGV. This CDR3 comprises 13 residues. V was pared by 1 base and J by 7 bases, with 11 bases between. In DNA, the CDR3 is TGTGCCAGCAGCTTAGTCGGCGGGACGGAGCAGTACTTC. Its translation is CASSLVGGTEQYF.

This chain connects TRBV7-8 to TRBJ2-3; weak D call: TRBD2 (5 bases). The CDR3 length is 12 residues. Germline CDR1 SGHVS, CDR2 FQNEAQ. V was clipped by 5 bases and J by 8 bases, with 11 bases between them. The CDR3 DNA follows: TGTGCCAGCAGCCAGACTACGGGTACGCAGTATTTT. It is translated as CASSQTTGTQYF.

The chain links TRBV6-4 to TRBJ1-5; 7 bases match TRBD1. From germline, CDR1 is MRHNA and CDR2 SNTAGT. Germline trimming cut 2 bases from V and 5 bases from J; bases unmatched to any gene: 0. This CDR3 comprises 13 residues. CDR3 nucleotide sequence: TGTGCCAGCAGTGACCAGGGGGATCAGCCCCAGCATTTT. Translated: CASSDQGDQPQHF.

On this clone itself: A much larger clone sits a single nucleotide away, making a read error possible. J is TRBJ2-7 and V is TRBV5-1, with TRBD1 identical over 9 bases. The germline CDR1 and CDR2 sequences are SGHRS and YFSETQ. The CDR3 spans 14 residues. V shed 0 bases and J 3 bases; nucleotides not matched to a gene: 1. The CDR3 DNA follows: TGCGCCAGCAGCTTGGAGGGACAGGGCTACGAGCAGTACTTC. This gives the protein CASSLEGQGYEQYF.

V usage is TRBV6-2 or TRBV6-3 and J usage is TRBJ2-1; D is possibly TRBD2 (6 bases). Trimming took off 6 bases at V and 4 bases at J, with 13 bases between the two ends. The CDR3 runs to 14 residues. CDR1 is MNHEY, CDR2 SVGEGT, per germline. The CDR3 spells CASSPGLGYNEQFF. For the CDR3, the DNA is TGTGCCAGCAGCCCGGGACTCGGTTACAATGAGCAGTTCTTC.

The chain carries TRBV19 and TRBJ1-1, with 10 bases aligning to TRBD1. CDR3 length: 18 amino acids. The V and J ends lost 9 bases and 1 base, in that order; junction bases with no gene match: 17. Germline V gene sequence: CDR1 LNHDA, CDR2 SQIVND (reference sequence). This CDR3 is CASTLRDRGLNSNTEAFF. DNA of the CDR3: TGTGCCAGCACGCTCCGGGACAGGGGACTTAATTCGAACACTGAAGCTTTCTTT.

The CDR3: CASSFQRSPSGELFF. The CDR3 DNA follows: TGTGCCAGCAGCTTTCAGCGTTCCCCAAGCGGGGAGCTGTTTTTT. The chain recombines TRBV7-2 with TRBJ2-2; no reliable D call. V shed 3 bases and J shed 7 bases, with 15 bases lying between them. Germline CDR1 reads SGHTA; CDR2 reads FQGNSA. The CDR3 consists of 15 residues.

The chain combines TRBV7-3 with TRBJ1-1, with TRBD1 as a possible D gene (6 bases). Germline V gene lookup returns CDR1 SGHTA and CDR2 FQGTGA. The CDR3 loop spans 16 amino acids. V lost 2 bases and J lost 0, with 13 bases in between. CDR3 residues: CASSLFDRSMNTEAFF. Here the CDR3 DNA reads TGTGCCAGCAGCTTATTCGACAGGTCCATGAACACTGAAGCTTTCTTT.

CDR3 coding DNA: TGTGCCAGCTCACCAACGCGGACAGGAGAGTACGAGCAGTACTTC. Protein: CASSPTRTGEYEQYF. V and J are TRBV18 and TRBJ2-7; 7 nucleotides agree with TRBD1. CDR3 length equals 15 residues. Germline CDR1 KGHSH, CDR2 LQKENI. The J segment lost 4 bases and the V segment lost 2 bases, leaving 8 bases of the junction unmatched.

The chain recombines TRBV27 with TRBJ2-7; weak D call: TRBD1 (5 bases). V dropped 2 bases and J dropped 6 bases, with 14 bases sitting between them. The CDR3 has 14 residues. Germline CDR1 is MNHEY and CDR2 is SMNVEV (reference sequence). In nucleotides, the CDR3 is TGTGCCAGCAGTTTAAGGGGATTTGGTGGCGAGCAGTACTTC. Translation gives CASSLRGFGGEQYF.

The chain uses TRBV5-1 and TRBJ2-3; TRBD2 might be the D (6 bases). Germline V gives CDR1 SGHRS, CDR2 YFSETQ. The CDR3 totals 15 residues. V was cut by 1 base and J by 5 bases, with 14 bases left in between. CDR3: CASSLTGTERDTQYF. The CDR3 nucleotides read TGCGCCAGCAGCTTGACCGGGACTGAGCGAGATACGCAGTATTTT. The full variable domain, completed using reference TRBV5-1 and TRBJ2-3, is KAGVTQTPRYLIKTRGQQVTLSCSPISGHRSVSWYQQTPGQGLQFLFEYFSETQRNKGNFPGRFSGRQFSNSRSEMNVSTLELGDSALYLCASSLTGTERDTQYFGPGTRLTVL.

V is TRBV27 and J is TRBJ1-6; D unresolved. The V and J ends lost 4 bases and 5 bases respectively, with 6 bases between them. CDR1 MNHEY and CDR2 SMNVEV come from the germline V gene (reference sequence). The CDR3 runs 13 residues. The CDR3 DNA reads TGTGCCAGCAGTTACCAGAATAATTCACCCCTCCACTTT. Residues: CASSYQNNSPLHF.

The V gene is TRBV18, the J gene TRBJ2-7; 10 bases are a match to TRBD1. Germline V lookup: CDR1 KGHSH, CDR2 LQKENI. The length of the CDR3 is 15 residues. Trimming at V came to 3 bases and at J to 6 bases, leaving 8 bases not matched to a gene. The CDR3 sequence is CASSPSGQGMGEQYF. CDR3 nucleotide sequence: TGTGCCAGCTCACCTTCGGGACAGGGGATGGGCGAGCAGTACTTC.

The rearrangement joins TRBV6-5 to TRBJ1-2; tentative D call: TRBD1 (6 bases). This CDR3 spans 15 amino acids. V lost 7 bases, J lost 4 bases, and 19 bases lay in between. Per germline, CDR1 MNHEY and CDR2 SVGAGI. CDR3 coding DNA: TGTGCCAGCACCCAAGCCCAGGACAGTATCTATGGCTACACCTTC. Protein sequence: CASTQAQDSIYGYTF.

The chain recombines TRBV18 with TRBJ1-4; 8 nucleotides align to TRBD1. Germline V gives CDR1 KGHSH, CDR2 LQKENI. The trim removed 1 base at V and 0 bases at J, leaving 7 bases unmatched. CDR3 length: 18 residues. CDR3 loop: CASSPRQGNTATNEKLFF. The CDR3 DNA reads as TGTGCCAGCTCACCACGACAGGGGAACACTGCAACTAATGAAAAACTGTTTTTT.

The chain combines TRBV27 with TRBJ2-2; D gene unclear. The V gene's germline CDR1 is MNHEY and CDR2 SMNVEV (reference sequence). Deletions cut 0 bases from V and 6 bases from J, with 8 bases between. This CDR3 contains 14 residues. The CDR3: CASSLSRLAGELFF. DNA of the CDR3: TGTGCCAGCAGTTTATCTCGGCTAGCCGGGGAGCTGTTTTTT.

CDR3 region: CAISGQGGAGGYTF. The CDR3 DNA is TGTGCCATCAGTGGACAAGGGGGCGCGGGAGGCTACACCTTC. The genes are TRBV10-3 and TRBJ1-2, with 7 bases that match TRBD1. This CDR3 has 14 amino acids. In germline, CDR1 is ENHRY, CDR2 SYGVKD. V lost 4 bases to trimming and J lost 8 bases; unmatched junction nucleotides: 10.

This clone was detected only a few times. CDR3 protein: CASRSGDHLSNQPQHF. The CDR3 bases are TGTGCCAGCAGGAGCGGGGATCACCTTAGCAATCAGCCCCAGCATTTT. The chain combines TRBV28 with TRBJ1-5; D not resolved. The CDR3 covers 16 residues. Trimming took off 6 bases at V and 0 bases at J, with 15 bases between the two ends. Germline V CDR1 and CDR2: MDHEN, SYDVKM.

The CDR3 protein is CASSISSEGTGSPGANVLTF. The CDR3 DNA reads as TGTGCCAGTAGTATATCCTCGGAGGGGACAGGGAGCCCTGGGGCCAACGTCCTGACTTTC. The chain recombines TRBV19 with TRBJ2-6; 9 nucleotides agree with TRBD1. J lost 2 bases, V lost 2 bases, and 13 bases had no gene match. The germline V gene encodes CDR1 LNHDA and CDR2 SQIVND (reference sequence). The CDR3 consists of 20 residues.

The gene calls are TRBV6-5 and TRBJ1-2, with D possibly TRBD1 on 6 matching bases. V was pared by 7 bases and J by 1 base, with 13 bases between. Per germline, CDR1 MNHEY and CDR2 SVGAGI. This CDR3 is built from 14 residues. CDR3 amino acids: CASNPDRYNYGYTF. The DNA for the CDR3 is TGTGCCAGCAACCCTGACAGGTATAACTATGGCTACACCTTC.

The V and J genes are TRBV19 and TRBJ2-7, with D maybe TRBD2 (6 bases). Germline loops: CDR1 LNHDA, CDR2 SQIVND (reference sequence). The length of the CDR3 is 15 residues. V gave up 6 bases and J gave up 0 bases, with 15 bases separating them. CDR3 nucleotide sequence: TGTGCCAGTAGGATAACGGGAGCAGGCTCCTACGAGCAGTACTTC. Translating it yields CASRITGAGSYEQYF.

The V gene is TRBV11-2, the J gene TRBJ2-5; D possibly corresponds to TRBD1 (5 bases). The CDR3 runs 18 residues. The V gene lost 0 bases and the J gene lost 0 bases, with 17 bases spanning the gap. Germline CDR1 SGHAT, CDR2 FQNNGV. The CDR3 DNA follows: TGTGCCAGCAGCTTAGATCTGGGGCAATGGTGGAACCAAGAGACCCAGTACTTC. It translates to CASSLDLGQWWNQETQYF.